Each of the 28 T cell receptor beta chains below was sequenced from the same sample in a study of T cells after yellow fever vaccination. TCRdb fed the 5' RACE reads into MiXCR, producing one record per CDR3 protein. The sample contains some 500,000 distinct CDR3 sequences, roughly 12% of which appear only once. The sequences come from PBMCs, collected on the day of the yellow fever booster vaccination. These receptors were collected from a man aged 30 to 45 who received the YFV17D yellow fever vaccine.

The chain uses TRBV7-2 and TRBJ2-1; D is perhaps TRBD1 or TRBD2 (5 bases each). The CDR3 covers 15 residues. The ends were cut back, 5 bases at V and 0 bases at J, with 11 bases in the middle. The V gene's germline CDR1 is SGHTA and CDR2 FQGNSA. CDR3 nucleotides: TGTGCCAGCAGCCGAGGGACGGTCTCCTACAATGAGCAGTTCTTC. This sequence encodes CASSRGTVSYNEQFF.

The chain recombines TRBV12-3 or TRBV12-4 with TRBJ2-2; tentative D call: TRBD2 (5 bases). V lost 7 bases, J lost 5 bases, and 14 bases lay in between. The CDR3 has 14 amino acids. DNA for the CDR3: TGTGCCAGCACCCTGGCGGGCACAACCGGGGAGCTGTTTTTT. Protein sequence: CASTLAGTTGELFF.

The chain links TRBV15 to TRBJ1-6; D not resolved. The CDR3 is 15 amino acids. V lost 0 bases, J lost 9 bases, and 12 bases lay in between. The germline V gene has CDR1 LNHNV and CDR2 YYDKDF (reference sequence). The CDR3 DNA follows: TGTGCCACCAGCAGAGATCCGGGCAGAAGTTCACCCCTCCACTTT. It specifies CATSRDPGRSSPLHF.

The V gene is TRBV7-2, the J gene TRBJ2-1, with 8 bases that match TRBD1. The CDR3 is 13 residues long. V was clipped by 5 bases and J by 9 bases; unmatched bases: 6. The germline gives CDR1 SGHTA, CDR2 FQGNSA. DNA for the CDR3: TGTGCCAGCAGCACCGGACAGGGCGGTGAGCAGTTCTTC. Encoded protein: CASSTGQGGEQFF.

This sequence joins TRBV7-2 and TRBJ2-3; D not certain. CDR1 SGHTA and CDR2 FQGNSA come from the germline V gene. The CDR3 runs to 14 residues. Trimming pared 4 bases from V and 2 bases from J, leaving 10 bases between. In DNA form, the CDR3 reads TGTGCCAGCAGCTCCTCAGTATACACAGATACGCAGTATTTT. Its translation: CASSSSVYTDTQYF.

This rearrangement joins TRBV5-6 to TRBJ2-7; D could derive from TRBD1 or TRBD2 (5 bases each). The CDR3 consists of 15 residues. V dropped 4 bases and J dropped 0 bases, with 14 bases sitting between them. Per the germline V gene, CDR1 is SGHDT and CDR2 is YYEEEE. CDR3 DNA sequence: TGTGCCAGCAGCGAAAGGCCTGGGGGCTCCTACGAGCAGTACTTC. It yields the protein CASSERPGGSYEQYF.

This chain uses TRBV25-1 with TRBJ2-2; TRBD2 is a possible D gene (5 bases). Looked up from germline, CDR1 is MGHDK and CDR2 is SYGVNS. The length of the CDR3 is 15 residues. The V and J ends lost 7 bases and 1 base respectively, with 13 bases between them. CDR3 sequence: CASTEGGGNTGELFF. The CDR3 DNA reads TGTGCCAGCACCGAAGGTGGAGGGAACACCGGGGAGCTGTTTTTT.

DNA for the CDR3: TGTGCCAGCAGCAACCGGGACAGGACTTACAATGAGCAGTTCTTC. This encodes CASSNRDRTYNEQFF. V and J are TRBV9 and TRBJ2-1; 8 positions match TRBD1. V trimming: 4 bases; J trimming: 4 bases; junction bases outside the gene matches: 7. The CDR3 length is 15 residues. Germline loops: CDR1 SGDLS, CDR2 YYNGEE.

This clonotype has only a few counts. At one end the junction does not follow the germline gene, possibly because of a read error. The rearrangement joins TRBV4-3 to TRBJ2-1; 9 bases agree with TRBD1. CDR1 is LGHNA, CDR2 YSLEER, per germline. The CDR3 is made up of 15 amino acids. Written as DNA, the CDR3 is TGCGCCAGCAGCCAAGGGACAGGGGTGACCCTATCCCAGATCTTC. Its translation is CASSQGTGVTLSQIF.

This clonotype has just a few counts. The chain links TRBV20-1 to TRBJ2-7; 9 bases fit TRBD2. V was pared by 5 bases and J by 4 bases, with 3 bases of the junction left unmatched. The V gene's germline CDR1 is DFQATT and CDR2 SNEGSKA (reference sequence). This CDR3 is built from 12 residues. Written as DNA, the CDR3 is TGCAGTGCTCTTAGCGGGAGTTACGAGCAGTACTTC. Its protein product is CSALSGSYEQYF.

The chain uses TRBV12-3 or TRBV12-4 and TRBJ2-7; TRBD2 aligns across 7 bases. V was clipped by 5 bases and J by 3 bases; unmatched bases: 7. CDR3 size: 14 residues. The CDR3 is CASSTRAGDYEQYF. CDR3 DNA: TGTGCCAGCAGTACCAGGGCGGGGGACTACGAGCAGTACTTC.

In this sample, this clonotype turned up many times. The rearrangement uses TRBV6-4 and TRBJ2-2; D call uncertain. Germline assignment: CDR1 MRHNA and CDR2 SNTAGT. With 5 bases removed from V and 0 bases from J, the gap between germline ends came to 7 bases. This CDR3 region has 14 residues. The CDR3 sequence: CASSRQPNTGELFF. The CDR3 coding sequence is TGTGCCAGCAGTCGGCAGCCGAACACCGGGGAGCTGTTTTTT.

This clonotype has a handful of counts. The CDR3 here is CAWSEAGVGGYTF. The DNA for the CDR3 is TGTGCCTGGAGTGAGGCTGGTGTGGGTGGCTACACCTTC. The chain joins TRBV30 to TRBJ1-2, with D unclear. The CDR3 is 13 amino acids. Trimming shortened V by 1 base and J by 7 bases, and 13 bases separated the two germline ends. Germline V gene data show CDR1 as GTSNPN and CDR2 as SVGIG (reference sequence).

This clonotype was detected a few times. V is TRBV7-9 and J is TRBJ2-1; D possibly corresponds to TRBD2 (6 bases). Deletions cut 5 bases from V and 8 bases from J, with 25 bases between. This CDR3 is built from 17 residues. Germline values: CDR1 SEHNR, CDR2 FQNEAQ (reference sequence). The chain's CDR3 is CASSPRRRASGLDEQFF. As DNA, the CDR3 is TGTGCCAGCAGCCCTAGGAGGAGGGCTAGTGGTTTGGATGAGCAGTTCTTC.

The CDR3 region has the DNA TGTGCCAGCAGTCCGCGGGACCGACCTAGCAATCAGCCCCAGTATTTT. Translation: CASSPRDRPSNQPQYF. V usage is TRBV27 and J usage is TRBJ1-5, with a tentative D call TRBD2 (6 bases). The J call may be mistaken, given a closer DNA end match to TRBJ2-3. This CDR3 is built from 16 residues. Germline values: CDR1 MNHEY, CDR2 SMNVEV (reference sequence).

This clonotype was counted a few times. This rearrangement joins TRBV27 to TRBJ2-1; D remains unclear. This CDR3 contains 17 residues. Germline CDR1 reads MNHEY; CDR2 reads SMNVEV (reference sequence). Trimming pared 5 bases from V and 7 bases from J, leaving 24 bases between. CDR3 coding DNA: TGTGCCAGCAGTCAAACTATCGGGCCCAGTAATCCAAATGAGCAGTTCTTC. Protein product: CASSQTIGPSNPNEQFF.

The rearrangement links TRBV6-2 or TRBV6-3 to TRBJ2-1, with 7 bases identical to TRBD1. Trimming removed 0 bases from V and 0 bases from J; junction bases left unmatched: 5. CDR1 and CDR2 from the germline V gene are MNHEY and SVGEGT. CDR3 length: 17 residues. In DNA, the CDR3 is TGTGCCAGCAGTTACTCGAGGGGACAGCTCTCCTACAATGAGCAGTTCTTC. It yields the protein CASSYSRGQLSYNEQFF.

This clonotype was seen more than once but under ten times. The gene calls are TRBV6-2 or TRBV6-3 and TRBJ1-2; D is undetermined. Trimming cost V 2 bases and J 8 bases, with 9 bases left between them. The CDR3 sequence is 12 residues long. CDR1 MNHEY and CDR2 SVGEGT come from the germline V gene. CDR3 nucleotides: TGTGCCAGCAGTTACGAGGTAAAGGGCTACACCTTC. The encoded protein is CASSYEVKGYTF.

This clonotype came up a few times. The chain is built from TRBV6-4 and TRBJ1-5, with D hard to call. This CDR3 has 13 amino acids. Trimming cost V 5 bases and J 3 bases, with 8 bases left between them. The germline gives CDR1 MRHNA, CDR2 SNTAGT. Here the CDR3 reads CASSPDHNQPQHF. The CDR3 DNA follows: TGTGCCAGCAGTCCGGACCACAATCAGCCCCAGCATTTT.

The CDR3 loop is CASSQRTSGTPWDTQYF. In DNA, the CDR3 is TGCGCCAGCAGCCAAAGGACTAGCGGGACCCCCTGGGATACGCAGTATTTT. This chain connects TRBV5-1 to TRBJ2-3; 12 nucleotides match TRBD2. The CDR3 runs 17 residues. Trimming removed 4 bases from V and 6 bases from J; junction bases left unmatched: 12. Germline V gene lookup returns CDR1 SGHRS and CDR2 YFSETQ.

In this sample, this clonotype turned up a few times. The rearrangement uses TRBV10-2 and TRBJ2-7; D unresolved. Trimming pared 8 bases from V and 4 bases from J, leaving 9 bases between. Germline CDR1 is WSHSY and CDR2 is SAAADI. The CDR3 covers 11 residues. DNA of the CDR3: TGCGCCAGCCAGACAACATACGAGCAGTACTTC. It translates to CASQTTYEQYF.

The chain carries TRBV18 and TRBJ2-1, with 7 bases fitting TRBD2. The CDR3 consists of 15 residues. The V and J ends lost 5 bases and 7 bases, in that order; junction bases with no gene match: 11. CDR1 and CDR2 from the germline V gene are KGHSH and LQKENI. The CDR3 nucleotides read TGTGCCAGCTCATCTGGACTAGGTGCGAGGAATGAGCAGTTCTTC. This translates into CASSSGLGARNEQFF.

This chain uses TRBV5-4 with TRBJ2-5, with 13 bases identical to TRBD2. From germline, CDR1 is SGHNT and CDR2 YYREEE (reference sequence). This CDR3 region has 15 residues. V shed 3 bases and J 5 bases; nucleotides not matched to a gene: 4. CDR3 sequence: CASSWTSGRSETQYF. Here the CDR3 DNA reads TGTGCCAGCAGCTGGACTAGCGGGAGATCGGAGACCCAGTACTTC.

The CDR3, as DNA: TGCGCCAGCAGCTCTTGGACAGGGGTGGCCGGGGAGCTGTTTTTT. Its protein product is CASSSWTGVAGELFF. The J gene is TRBJ2-2, the V gene TRBV5-1, with TRBD1 matching over 9 bases. This CDR3 comprises 15 residues. Germline lookup yields CDR1 SGHRS and CDR2 YFSETQ. The V segment lost 3 bases and the J segment 6 bases; nucleotides outside the gene matches: 6. The whole variable domain, remainder taken from reference TRBV5-1 and TRBJ2-2, is KAGVTQTPRYLIKTRGQQVTLSCSPISGHRSVSWYQQTPGQGLQFLFEYFSETQRNKGNFPGRFSGRQFSNSRSEMNVSTLELGDSALYLCASSSWTGVAGELFFGEGSRLTVL.

In this sample, this clonotype turned up a few times. The chain combines TRBV6-1 with TRBJ2-3; no clear D gene. V was cut by 6 bases and J by 11 bases, with 12 bases left in between. The CDR3 consists of 11 residues. Germline V gives CDR1 MNHNS, CDR2 SASEGT. Here the CDR3 DNA reads TGTGCCAGCAGCTCCCCAAGAGGGCAGTATTTT. Translating gives CASSSPRGQYF.

This clonotype was detected only a few times. The chain joins TRBV4-3 to TRBJ2-2; perhaps TRBD1 as D (6 bases). The ends were cut back, 0 bases at V and 0 bases at J, with 11 bases in the middle. CDR1 and CDR2 (germline): LGHNA, YSLEER. The CDR3 is 17 residues long. The DNA of the CDR3 is TGCGCCAGCAGCCAAGATCTGAGGGGGACGAACACCGGGGAGCTGTTTTTT. Translated: CASSQDLRGTNTGELFF.

Turning to this clonotype: The junction does not match germline at one end; this may be a read error. The V and J genes are TRBV7-9 and TRBJ2-3, with D uncertain. Germline lookup yields CDR1 SEHNR and CDR2 FQNEAQ (reference sequence). This CDR3 contains 12 residues. This CDR3 is CAGSLAADTQYF. CDR3 coding DNA: TGTGCCGGCAGCTTAGCTGCAGATACGCAGTATTTT.

This clonotype was picked up many times. This chain links TRBV7-2 with TRBJ2-3; 9 nucleotides agree with TRBD2. CDR3 length: 16 amino acids. Germline CDR1 and CDR2: SGHTA and FQGNSA. V shed 1 base, J shed 2 bases, and the junction held 4 bases outside the gene matches. Here the CDR3 reads CASSLVLAGNTDTQYF. The CDR3 nucleotides read TGTGCCAGCAGCTTAGTCCTAGCGGGAAACACAGATACGCAGTATTTT.